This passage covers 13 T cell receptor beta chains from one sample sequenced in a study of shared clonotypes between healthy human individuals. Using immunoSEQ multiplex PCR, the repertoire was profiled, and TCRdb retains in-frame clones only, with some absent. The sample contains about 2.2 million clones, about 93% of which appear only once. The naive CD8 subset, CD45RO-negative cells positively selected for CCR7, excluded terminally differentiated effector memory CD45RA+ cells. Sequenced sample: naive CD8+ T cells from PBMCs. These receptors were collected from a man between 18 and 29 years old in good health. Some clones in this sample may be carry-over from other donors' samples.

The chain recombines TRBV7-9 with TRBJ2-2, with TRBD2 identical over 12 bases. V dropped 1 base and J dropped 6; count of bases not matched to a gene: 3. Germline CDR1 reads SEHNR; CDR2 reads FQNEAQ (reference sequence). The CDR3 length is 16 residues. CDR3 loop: CASSLGTSGKAGELFF. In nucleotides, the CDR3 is TGTGCCAGCAGCTTAGGGACTAGCGGGAAGGCCGGGGAGCTGTTTTTT. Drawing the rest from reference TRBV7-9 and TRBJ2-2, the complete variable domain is DTGVSQNPRHKITKRGQNVTFRCDPISEHNRLYWYRQTLGQGPEFLTYFQNEAQLEKSRLLSDRFSAERPKGSFSTLEIQRTEQGDSAMYLCASSLGTSGKAGELFFGEGSRLTVL.

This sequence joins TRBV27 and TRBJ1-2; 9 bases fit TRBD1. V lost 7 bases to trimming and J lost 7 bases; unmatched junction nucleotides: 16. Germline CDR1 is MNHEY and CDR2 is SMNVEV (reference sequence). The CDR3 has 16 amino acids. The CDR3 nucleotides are TGTGCCAGCACCATTACACCGGGACAGGGAGTCCTTGGCTACACCTTC. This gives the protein CASTITPGQGVLGYTF.

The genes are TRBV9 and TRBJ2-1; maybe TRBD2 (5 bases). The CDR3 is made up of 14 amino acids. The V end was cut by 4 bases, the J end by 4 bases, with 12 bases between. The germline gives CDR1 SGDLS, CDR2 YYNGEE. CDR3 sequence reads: CASSPPTTYNEQFF. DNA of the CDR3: TGTGCCAGCAGCCCGCCGACTACTTACAATGAGCAGTTCTTC.

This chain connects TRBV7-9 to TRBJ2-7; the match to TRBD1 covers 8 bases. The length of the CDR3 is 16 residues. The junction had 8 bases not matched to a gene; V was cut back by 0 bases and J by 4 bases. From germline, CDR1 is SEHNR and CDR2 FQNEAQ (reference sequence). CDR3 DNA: TGTGCCAGCAGCTTAGCGCTTGGACAGGGTCTATACGAGCAGTACTTC. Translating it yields CASSLALGQGLYEQYF.

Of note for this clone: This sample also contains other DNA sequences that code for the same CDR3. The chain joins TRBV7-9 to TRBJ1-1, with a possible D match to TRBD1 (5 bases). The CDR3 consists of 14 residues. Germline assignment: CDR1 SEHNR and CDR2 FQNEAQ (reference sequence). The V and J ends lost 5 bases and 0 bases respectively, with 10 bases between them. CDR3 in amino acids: CASSPGGMNTEAFF. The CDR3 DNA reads TGTGCCAGCAGCCCCGGGGGGATGAACACTGAAGCTTTCTTT.

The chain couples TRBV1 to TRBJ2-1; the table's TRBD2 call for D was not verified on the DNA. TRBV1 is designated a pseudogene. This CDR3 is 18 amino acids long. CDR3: CTSSQDLWVGRAKNEQFF. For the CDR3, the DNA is TGCACCAGCAGCCAAGATCTATGGGTCGGGAGGGCCAAGAATGAGCAGTTCTTC.

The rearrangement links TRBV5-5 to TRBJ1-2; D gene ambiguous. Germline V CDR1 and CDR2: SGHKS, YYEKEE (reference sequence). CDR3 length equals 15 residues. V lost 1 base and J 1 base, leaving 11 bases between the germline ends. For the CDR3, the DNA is TGTGCCAGCAGCTTGAGGGAAGGGATTAACTATGGCTACACCTTC. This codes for CASSLREGINYGYTF.

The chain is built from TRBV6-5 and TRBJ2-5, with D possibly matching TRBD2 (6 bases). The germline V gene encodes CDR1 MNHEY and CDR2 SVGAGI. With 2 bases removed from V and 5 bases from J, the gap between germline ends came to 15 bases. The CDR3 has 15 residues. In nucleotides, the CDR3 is TGTGCCAGCAGTTACGGTCGGGAGCCTGGGGAGACCCAGTACTTC. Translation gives CASSYGREPGETQYF.

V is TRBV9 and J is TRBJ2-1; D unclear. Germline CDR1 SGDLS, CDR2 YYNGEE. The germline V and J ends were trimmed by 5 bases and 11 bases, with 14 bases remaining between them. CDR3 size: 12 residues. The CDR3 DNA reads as TGTGCCAGCAGTGGCAAAGAACGCCAGCAGTTCTTC. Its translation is CASSGKERQQFF.

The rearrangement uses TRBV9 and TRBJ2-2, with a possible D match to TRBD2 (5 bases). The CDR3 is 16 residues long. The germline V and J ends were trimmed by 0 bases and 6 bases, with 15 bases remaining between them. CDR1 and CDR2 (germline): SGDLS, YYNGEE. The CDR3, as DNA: TGTGCCAGCAGCGTAGGTAGCCTAGCTGTTGCCGGGGAGCTGTTTTTT. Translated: CASSVGSLAVAGELFF.

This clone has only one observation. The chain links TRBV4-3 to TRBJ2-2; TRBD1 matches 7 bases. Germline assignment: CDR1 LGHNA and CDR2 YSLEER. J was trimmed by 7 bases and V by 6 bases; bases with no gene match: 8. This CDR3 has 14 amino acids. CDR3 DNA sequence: TGCGCCAGCAGAATGACAGGGTTAGTCGGGGAGCTGTTTTTT. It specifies CASRMTGLVGELFF.

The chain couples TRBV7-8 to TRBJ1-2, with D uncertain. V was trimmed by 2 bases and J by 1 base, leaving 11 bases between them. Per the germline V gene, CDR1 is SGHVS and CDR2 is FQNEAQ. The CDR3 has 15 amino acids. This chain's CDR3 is CASSLWGSVNYGYTF. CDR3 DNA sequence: TGTGCCAGCAGCTTATGGGGATCGGTTAACTATGGCTACACCTTC. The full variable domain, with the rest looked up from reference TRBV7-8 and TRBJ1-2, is GAGVSQSPRYKVAKRGQDVALRCDPISGHVSLFWYQQALGQGPEFLTYFQNEAQLDKSGLPSDRFFAERPEGSVSTLKIQRTQQEDSAVYLCASSLWGSVNYGYTFGSGTRLTVV.

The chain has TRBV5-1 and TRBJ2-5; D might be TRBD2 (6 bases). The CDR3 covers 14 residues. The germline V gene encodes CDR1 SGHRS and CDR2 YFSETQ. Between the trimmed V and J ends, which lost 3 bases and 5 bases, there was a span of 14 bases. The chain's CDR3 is CASSWEPGEETQYF. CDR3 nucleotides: TGCGCCAGCAGCTGGGAACCGGGAGAGGAGACCCAGTACTTC.